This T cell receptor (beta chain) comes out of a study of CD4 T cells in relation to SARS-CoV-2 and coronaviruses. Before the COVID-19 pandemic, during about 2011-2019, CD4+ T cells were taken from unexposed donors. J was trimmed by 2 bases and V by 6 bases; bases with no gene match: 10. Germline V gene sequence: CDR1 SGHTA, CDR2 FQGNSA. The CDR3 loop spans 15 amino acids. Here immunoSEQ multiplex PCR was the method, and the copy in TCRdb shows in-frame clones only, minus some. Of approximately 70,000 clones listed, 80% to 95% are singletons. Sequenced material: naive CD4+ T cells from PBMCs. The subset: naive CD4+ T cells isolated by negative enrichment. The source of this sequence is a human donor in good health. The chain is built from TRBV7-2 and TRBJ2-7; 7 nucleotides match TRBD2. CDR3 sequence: CASRGGGDPPYEQYF. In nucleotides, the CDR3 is TGTGCCAGCAGGGGGGGAGGGGATCCGCCCTACGAGCAGTACTTC.